Shown below are 24 T cell receptor beta chains from a single sample sequenced in a study of T cell repertoires in cytomegalovirus infection. MiXCR was run by TCRdb on the reads, yielding one entry per CDR3 protein. This sample has about 180,000 distinct CDR3 sequences, with roughly 14% found just once. Sequences were obtained from PBMCs. The origin of the receptors is a human donor in good health (CMV status not recorded). Some clones in this sample may be carry-over from other donors' samples.

This clonotype was seen repeatedly, ten times or more. The chain recombines TRBV7-9 with TRBJ2-1; D unresolved. Germline CDR1 reads SEHNR; CDR2 reads FQNEAQ (reference sequence). V dropped 5 bases and J dropped 4 bases, with 15 bases sitting between them. The CDR3 length is 15 residues. The CDR3 bases are TGTGCCAGCAGCCTCGGTGTACAGCCATACAATGAGCAGTTCTTC. This gives the protein CASSLGVQPYNEQFF.

The chain uses TRBV20-1 and TRBJ2-5; 10 bases map to TRBD1. CDR3 length equals 15 residues. The V and J ends lost 3 bases and 5 bases, in that order; junction bases with no gene match: 9. Germline-derived CDR1 and CDR2 are DFQATT and SNEGSKA (reference sequence). The CDR3 spells CSASRLLGQGETQYF. The DNA for the CDR3 is TGCAGTGCTAGTCGGCTACTGGGACAGGGGGAGACCCAGTACTTC.

This clonotype was detected many times. The J gene is TRBJ1-1, the V gene TRBV7-9; TRBD1 matches at 8 bases. The V segment lost 3 bases and the J segment 5 bases; nucleotides outside the gene matches: 5. The germline CDR1 and CDR2 sequences are SEHNR and FQNEAQ (reference sequence). CDR3 length: 14 amino acids. CDR3 sequence reads: CASSFRGQDTEAFF. The CDR3 DNA is TGTGCCAGCAGCTTCAGGGGGCAGGATACTGAAGCTTTCTTT.

This clonotype has ten or more counts. The chain links TRBV7-9 to TRBJ2-7; 9 bases match TRBD2. The CDR3 length is 15 residues. Germline V gives CDR1 SEHNR, CDR2 FQNEAQ (reference sequence). V was clipped by 5 bases and J by 4 bases; unmatched bases: 9. CDR3: CASSPRASGIYEQYF. For the CDR3, the DNA is TGTGCCAGCAGCCCTCGGGCTAGCGGGATTTACGAGCAGTACTTC. The full variable domain, rest sourced from reference TRBV7-9 and TRBJ2-7, is DTGVSQNPRHKITKRGQNVTFRCDPISEHNRLYWYRQTLGQGPEFLTYFQNEAQLEKSRLLSDRFSAERPKGSFSTLEIQRTEQGDSAMYLCASSPRASGIYEQYFGPGTRLTVT.

This clonotype was recorded many times. The J gene is TRBJ2-1, the V gene TRBV11-2; 10 bases match TRBD1. There are 15 residues in the CDR3. Germline V gene lookup returns CDR1 SGHAT and CDR2 FQNNGV. V was pared by 4 bases and J by 2 bases, with 2 bases of the junction left unmatched. This CDR3 is CASSYGQGAYNEQFF. The CDR3, as DNA: TGTGCCAGCAGCTACGGACAGGGGGCCTACAATGAGCAGTTCTTC.

This clonotype was detected a few times. The chain links TRBV7-2 to TRBJ2-7; D is uncertain. Germline CDR1 is SGHTA and CDR2 is FQGNSA. The V gene lost 3 bases and the J gene lost 3 bases, with 15 bases spanning the gap. The length of the CDR3 is 15 residues. Here the CDR3 DNA reads TGTGCCAGCAGCTTGGGTTCGGATAGGTACTACGAGCAGTACTTC. Its protein product is CASSLGSDRYYEQYF.

This clonotype was seen ten or more times. The CDR3 reads CATSDSQRKLDEQFF. In nucleotides, the CDR3 is TGTGCCACCAGTGATTCGCAACGGAAGTTGGATGAGCAGTTCTTC. The chain is built from TRBV24-1 and TRBJ2-1; D is uncertain. This CDR3 spans 15 amino acids. CDR1 and CDR2 from the germline V gene are KGHDR and SFDVKD. V gave up 2 bases and J gave up 8 bases, with 15 bases separating them.

This clonotype was found a few times. This rearrangement joins TRBV5-5 to TRBJ2-2; D gene unclear. The CDR3 length is 13 residues. The germline V and J ends were trimmed by 5 bases and 6 bases, with 11 bases remaining between them. Germline V gene lookup returns CDR1 SGHKS and CDR2 YYEKEE (reference sequence). CDR3 DNA: TGTGCCAGCAGTTACGTCCCGTCCGGGGAGCTGTTTTTT. This sequence encodes CASSYVPSGELFF.

Comment on this clonotype: The junction and the germline gene differ at one end; a read error may be behind it. The chain is built from TRBV6-2 or TRBV6-3 and TRBJ2-1; 9 nucleotides agree with TRBD1. This CDR3 spans 12 amino acids. From germline, CDR1 is MNHEY and CDR2 SVGEGT. The CDR3 DNA follows: TGTGCCAGCAGCCGGGACAGGGAACCGCCGCACTTC. This encodes CASSRDREPPHF.

This clonotype was seen more than once but under ten times. The chain carries TRBV7-9 and TRBJ2-1, with D possibly being TRBD1 (6 bases). The CDR3 runs 12 residues. V was trimmed by 10 bases and J by 8 bases, leaving 15 bases between them. Germline lookup yields CDR1 SEHNR and CDR2 FQNEAQ (reference sequence). As DNA, the CDR3 is TGTGCCACCGAACAGGGAATCGATGAGCAGTTCTTC. It is translated as CATEQGIDEQFF.

The rearrangement uses TRBV25-1 and TRBJ2-7; 11 bases map to TRBD1. CDR3 length: 13 residues. V was pared by 10 bases and J by 5 bases, with 7 bases of the junction left unmatched. Germline loops: CDR1 MGHDK, CDR2 SYGVNS. The CDR3 DNA reads as TGTGCCATCGGAGGACAGGGGGCCAACGAGCAGTACTTC. Translated, it gives CAIGGQGANEQYF.

CDR3 sequence (DNA): TGTGCCAGCAGTCAAGACAGGAAAGGAATGAACACTGAAGCTTTCTTT. This codes for CASSQDRKGMNTEAFF. The V call is TRBV7-9, the J call TRBJ1-1; D perhaps matches TRBD1 (6 bases). Trimming removed 6 bases from V and 0 bases from J, with 17 bases in between. Germline lookup yields CDR1 SEHNR and CDR2 FQNEAQ (reference sequence). CDR3 size: 16 residues. Drawing the rest from reference TRBV7-9 and TRBJ1-1, the complete variable domain is DTGVSQNPRHKITKRGQNVTFRCDPISEHNRLYWYRQTLGQGPEFLTYFQNEAQLEKSRLLSDRFSAERPKGSFSTLEIQRTEQGDSAMYLCASSQDRKGMNTEAFFGQGTRLTVV.

In its sample, this clonotype was seen a few times. The genes are TRBV7-3 and TRBJ1-1; D call uncertain. V lost 5 bases and J lost 4, with 11 bases in between. Germline V gene lookup returns CDR1 SGHTA and CDR2 FQGTGA. The CDR3 extends over 13 amino acids. DNA for the CDR3: TGTGCCAGCAGCGCTGCAAAAGGCACTGAAGCTTTCTTT. It encodes CASSAAKGTEAFF.

V is TRBV28 and J is TRBJ1-3, with D perhaps TRBD1 (5 bases). Germline CDR1 and CDR2: MDHEN and SYDVKM. Trimming removed 6 bases at V and 2 bases at J, with 8 bases between. The CDR3 spans 13 residues. The CDR3 DNA reads as TGTGCCAGCAGGAGACAGACTGGAAACACCATATATTTT. Translation: CASRRQTGNTIYF.

Ten or more counts support this clonotype. The V and J genes are TRBV12-3 or TRBV12-4 and TRBJ2-7, with TRBD2 matching over 8 bases. The CDR3 runs 15 residues. Trimming removed 5 bases from V and 0 bases from J; junction bases left unmatched: 6. The CDR3 here is CASSPREGSSYEQYF. For the CDR3, the DNA is TGTGCCAGCAGTCCCCGGGAGGGTTCCTCCTACGAGCAGTACTTC.

This clonotype was counted between two and nine times. V usage is TRBV28 and J usage is TRBJ2-1, with D possibly matching TRBD2 (7 bases). The V and J ends lost 4 bases and 0 bases respectively, with 22 bases between them. The CDR3 contains 19 residues. Germline CDR1 is MDHEN and CDR2 is SYDVKM. Written as DNA, the CDR3 is TGTGCCAGCAGTTGGTCCTGGGGGGGGGCGACTGCCTCCTACAATGAGCAGTTCTTC. Amino acids: CASSWSWGGATASYNEQFF.

This clonotype was found many times. V and J are TRBV7-2 and TRBJ2-7; 14 bases map to TRBD2. The germline gives CDR1 SGHTA, CDR2 FQGNSA. The trim removed 5 bases at V and 4 bases at J, leaving 16 bases unmatched. The CDR3 length is 19 residues. CDR3 nucleotide sequence: TGTGCCAGCAGCCCCACGGGACTAGCGGGAGCCCTTAGGGGTTACGAGCAGTACTTC. Protein: CASSPTGLAGALRGYEQYF.

This clonotype was observed many times. The chain links TRBV7-9 to TRBJ1-2; maybe TRBD1 (6 bases). The CDR3 is 13 residues long. The germline V gene encodes CDR1 SEHNR and CDR2 FQNEAQ (reference sequence). The V end lost 8 bases, the J end lost 5 bases, and 15 bases lay between the germline ends. The CDR3 DNA follows: TGTGCCAGCCAGGGGCAGGAAGAATATGGCTACACCTTC. This translates into CASQGQEEYGYTF.

This chain connects TRBV20-1 to TRBJ1-1; 11 nucleotides line up with TRBD1. The CDR3 runs to 15 residues. In germline, CDR1 is DFQATT, CDR2 SNEGSKA (reference sequence). J lost 7 bases, V lost 8 bases, and 15 bases had no gene match. The CDR3 loop is CSTRSPDRGPGEAFF. In DNA, the CDR3 is TGCAGTACACGGTCCCCGGACAGGGGGCCGGGTGAAGCTTTCTTT.

This clonotype was found many times. The J gene is TRBJ2-5, the V gene TRBV28; 10 bases fit TRBD1. Germline CDR1 MDHEN, CDR2 SYDVKM. There are 18 residues in the CDR3. Losses at the gene ends were 6 bases for V and 4 bases for J; bases not matched to a gene: 17. CDR3 bases: TGTGCCAGCAGCCTCACACTGGTGGCGACAGGGGGCGGAGAGACCCAGTACTTC. Amino acids: CASSLTLVATGGGETQYF.

This chain joins TRBV5-5 and TRBJ1-5; no reliable D call. Trimming shortened V by 1 base and J by 0 bases, and 11 bases separated the two germline ends. Germline V gives CDR1 SGHKS, CDR2 YYEKEE (reference sequence). The CDR3 contains 16 residues. Here the CDR3 reads CASSLTSGNSNQPQHF. For the CDR3, the DNA is TGTGCCAGCAGCTTGACTTCCGGGAATAGCAATCAGCCCCAGCATTTT.

This clonotype came up a few times. The chain employs TRBV7-3 and TRBJ2-7; 8 nucleotides align to TRBD2. The CDR3 is 15 amino acids. V lost 5 bases and J lost 0; bases outside the gene matches: 6. CDR1 and CDR2 (germline): SGHTA, FQGTGA. The CDR3 here is CASSLSGGTSYEQYF. CDR3 coding DNA: TGTGCCAGCAGCCTCAGCGGGGGTACCTCCTACGAGCAGTACTTC.

This clonotype appeared once. The chain carries TRBV7-6 and TRBJ2-5; D gene unclear. V lost 10 bases, J lost 5 bases, and 20 bases lay in between. The CDR3 totals 14 residues. Germline V gives CDR1 SGHVS, CDR2 FNYEAQ. CDR3 in amino acids: CATTFPQLGETQYF. The DNA for the CDR3 is TGTGCCACCACTTTCCCACAGCTCGGGGAGACCCAGTACTTC.

Concerning this clonotype: A much larger clone lies a single base off, so this may be a read error. Written as DNA, the CDR3 is TGTGCCAGCTCTCCGGGGGAGCGCCCGGGCAATCAGCCCCAGCAATTT. It codes for CASSPGERPGNQPQQF. J is TRBJ1-5 and V is TRBV18; D is perhaps TRBD1 (5 bases). Germline V lookup: CDR1 KGHSH, CDR2 LQKENI. The CDR3 totals 16 residues.